The subject of this entry is one T cell receptor (beta chain). Its antigen is still unknown. The sample comes from a study of blood T cells in healthy people across ages. Deletions cut 6 bases from V and 1 base from J, with 19 bases between. Germline-derived CDR1 and CDR2 are MNHNY and SVGAGI (reference sequence). The length of the CDR3 is 16 residues. Each donor had roughly 10 milliliters of peripheral blood drawn. For the second PCR, which ran for about 6 to 11 cycles, a sample-barcoded 5' primer and a J-beta primer mix were used. Each single sample gave us at least 2.5 million CDR3-containing paired-end reads. TCRdb re-analysed the 5' RACE reads in MiXCR, keeping a single row per CDR3 protein. The sample contains 1.5 million to 2 million distinct CDR3 sequences, 28% of which appear only once. Overall study results and limits: Age showed a roughly linear inverse relationship with TCR beta diversity per million T cells. There were more naive CD4+ cells and higher diversity in long-lived donors than in aged donors.

This rearrangement joins TRBV6-6 to TRBJ2-7; the D gene is possibly TRBD1 (6 bases). The receptor's source is a woman aged 30 to 39 in good health. The sequencing sample was made of blood. The CDR3 nucleotides read TGTGCCAGCAGCCCCAGCCGGCAGGGGCGATCCTACGAGCAGTACTTC. Its translation: CASSPSRQGRSYEQYF.